This T cell receptor beta chain was sequenced during a study of T cell responses to AZD1222 COVID-19 vaccine. Produced via immunoSEQ multiplex PCR; TCRdb's table is partial and in-frame only. Of 20,000 or so clones listed, roughly 84% are singletons. Germline CDR1 and CDR2: LGHDT and YNNKEL (reference sequence). This CDR3 is built from 11 residues. With 5 bases removed from V and 9 bases from J, the gap between germline ends came to 11 bases. The chain couples TRBV3-1 (or the pseudogene TRBV3-2) to TRBJ2-7; D may be TRBD1 (5 bases). This clonotype originated in an adult who received the AZD1222 COVID-19 vaccine. The sample here was peripheral blood, taken 28 days after the second AZD1222 dose. CDR3 DNA sequence: TGTGCCAGCAGCTTACAGGACCGGCAGTACTTC. Translation gives CASSLQDRQYF.